The 5 T cell receptor beta chains listed next were all sequenced from one sample in a study of shared clonotypes between healthy human individuals (dated by TCRdb to between 2020 and 2021). Library preparation used the immunoSEQ multiplex PCR assay. In its TCRdb copy, this immuneACCESS table keeps in-frame sequences only and misses some clones. Where compared with another copy, unresolved V genes explain less than half of these, and the others have no known cause. The table for this sample lists 950,000 to 1,100,000 clones; about 76% of them were counted only once. The top ten hold roughly 1.4% of the sample. The source material was memory CD4+ T cells sorted from blood. Sample cell subset or site, as interpreted from the label and publication: CD45RA-negative fraction. These receptors originate from a young man in good health.

The chain uses TRBV5-1 and TRBJ2-1; possibly TRBD2 for D (5 bases). The CDR3 is 15 residues long. The V gene's germline CDR1 is SGHRS and CDR2 YFSETQ. Deletions cut 5 bases from V and 0 bases from J, with 12 bases between. CDR3 DNA: TGCGCCAGCAGGTTGAGAGGGAGCTCCTACAATGAGCAGTTCTTC. Its protein product is CASRLRGSSYNEQFF.

The chain carries TRBV20-1 and TRBJ2-1, with D possibly TRBD1 on 6 matching bases. The V gene's germline CDR1 is DFQATT and CDR2 SNEGSKA (reference sequence). Deletions cut 4 bases from V and 8 bases from J, with 9 bases between. The CDR3 extends over 11 amino acids. The CDR3 spells CSANRDYEQFF. For the CDR3, the DNA is TGCAGTGCTAACAGGGATTATGAGCAGTTCTTC.

The rearrangement uses TRBV5-6 and TRBJ1-6; no firm D call. V was shortened by 4 bases and J by 7 bases, with 15 bases between the two germline ends. The CDR3 is 15 amino acids. Germline CDR1 reads SGHDT; CDR2 reads YYEEEE. As DNA, the CDR3 is TGTGCCAGCAGCGCCGGGCCCTTTGGGAATTCACCCCTCCACTTT. Translated, it gives CASSAGPFGNSPLHF. Based on the CDR3 plus reference TRBV5-6 and TRBJ1-6, the full variable domain is DAGVTQSPTHLIKTRGQQVTLRCSPKSGHDTVSWYQQALGQGPQFIFQYYEEEERQRGNFPDRFSGHQFPNYSSELNVNALLLGDSALYLCASSAGPFGNSPLHFGNGTRLTVT.

In this sample, this clone turned up once. This rearrangement joins TRBV30 to TRBJ2-6; 7 nucleotides align to TRBD1. The CDR3 sequence is 17 residues long. Trimming removed 6 bases from V and 7 bases from J; junction bases left unmatched: 18. Germline V gene lookup returns CDR1 GTSNPN and CDR2 SVGIG (reference sequence). The DNA for the CDR3 is TGTGCCTGCCTCGCGAGGGACAGTGAATTAAGCGCCAACGTCCTGACTTTC. Translated, it gives CACLARDSELSANVLTF.

The chain links TRBV5-6 to TRBJ2-7; D is ambiguous. Trimming left V 0 bases short and J 7 bases short, with 11 bases between. The CDR3 has 13 amino acids. Germline V gives CDR1 SGHDT, CDR2 YYEEEE. CDR3 DNA: TGTGCCAGCAGCTTGGGGGGTTCCGGGGAGCAGTACTTC. This sequence encodes CASSLGGSGEQYF.